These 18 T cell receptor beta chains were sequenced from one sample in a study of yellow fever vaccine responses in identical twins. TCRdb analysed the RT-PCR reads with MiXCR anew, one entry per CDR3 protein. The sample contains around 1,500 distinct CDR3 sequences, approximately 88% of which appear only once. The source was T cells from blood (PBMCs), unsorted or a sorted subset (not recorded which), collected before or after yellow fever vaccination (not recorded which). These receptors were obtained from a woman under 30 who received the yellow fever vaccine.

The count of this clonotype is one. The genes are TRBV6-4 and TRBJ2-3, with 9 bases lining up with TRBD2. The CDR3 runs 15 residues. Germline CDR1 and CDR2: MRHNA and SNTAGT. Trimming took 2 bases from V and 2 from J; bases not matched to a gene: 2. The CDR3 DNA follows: TGTGCCAGCAGTGACGCTAGCGGGGACACAGATACGCAGTATTTT. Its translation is CASSDASGDTDTQYF.

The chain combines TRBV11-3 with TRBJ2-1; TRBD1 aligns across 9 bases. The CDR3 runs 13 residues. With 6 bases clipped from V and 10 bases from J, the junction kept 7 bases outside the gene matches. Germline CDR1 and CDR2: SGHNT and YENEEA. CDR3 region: CASSPRDRDEQFF. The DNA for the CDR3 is TGTGCCAGCAGTCCCCGGGACAGGGACGAGCAGTTCTTC.

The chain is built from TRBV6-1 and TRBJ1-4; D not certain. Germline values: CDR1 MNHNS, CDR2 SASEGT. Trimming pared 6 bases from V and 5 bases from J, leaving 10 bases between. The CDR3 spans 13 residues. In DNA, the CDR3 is TGTGCCAGCAGGCTGGACGAGAATGAAAAACTGTTTTTT. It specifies CASRLDENEKLFF.

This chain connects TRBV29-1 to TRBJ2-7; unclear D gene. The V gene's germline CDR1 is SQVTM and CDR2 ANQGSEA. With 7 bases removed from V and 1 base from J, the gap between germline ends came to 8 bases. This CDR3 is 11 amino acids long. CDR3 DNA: TGCAGCGCCTTGGAGTCCTACGAGCAGTACTTC. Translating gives CSALESYEQYF.

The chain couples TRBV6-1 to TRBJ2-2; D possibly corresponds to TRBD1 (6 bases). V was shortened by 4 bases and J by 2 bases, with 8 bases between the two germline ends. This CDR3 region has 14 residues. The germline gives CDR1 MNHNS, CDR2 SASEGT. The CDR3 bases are TGTGCCAGCAGTGTACAGGGTAACACCGGGGAGCTGTTTTTT. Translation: CASSVQGNTGELFF.

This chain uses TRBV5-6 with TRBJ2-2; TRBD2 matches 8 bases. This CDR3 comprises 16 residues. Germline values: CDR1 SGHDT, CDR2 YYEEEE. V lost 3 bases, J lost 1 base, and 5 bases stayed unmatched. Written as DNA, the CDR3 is TGTGCCAGCAGCTCTTACGGGGGGGTGAACACCGGGGAGCTGTTTTTT. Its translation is CASSSYGGVNTGELFF. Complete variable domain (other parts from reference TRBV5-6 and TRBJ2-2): DAGVTQSPTHLIKTRGQQVTLRCSPKSGHDTVSWYQQALGQGPQFIFQYYEEEERQRGNFPDRFSGHQFPNYSSELNVNALLLGDSALYLCASSSYGGVNTGELFFGEGSRLTVL.

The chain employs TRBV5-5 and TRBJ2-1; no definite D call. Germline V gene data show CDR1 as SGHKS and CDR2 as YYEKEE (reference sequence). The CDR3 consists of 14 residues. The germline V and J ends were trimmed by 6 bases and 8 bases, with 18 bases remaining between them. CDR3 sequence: CASIPRPRVDEQFF. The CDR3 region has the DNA TGTGCCAGCATCCCTCGGCCTCGGGTTGATGAGCAGTTCTTC.

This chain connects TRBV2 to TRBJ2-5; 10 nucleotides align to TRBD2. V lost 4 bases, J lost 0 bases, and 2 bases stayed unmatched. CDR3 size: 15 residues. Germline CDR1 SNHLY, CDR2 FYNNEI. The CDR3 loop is CASSVLAGDQETQYF. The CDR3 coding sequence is TGTGCCAGCAGTGTCCTAGCGGGAGACCAAGAGACCCAGTACTTC.

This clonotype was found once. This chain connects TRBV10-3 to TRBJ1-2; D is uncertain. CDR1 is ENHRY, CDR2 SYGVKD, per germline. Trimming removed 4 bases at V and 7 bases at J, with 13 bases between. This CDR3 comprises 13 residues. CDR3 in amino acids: CAISAVTGPGYTF. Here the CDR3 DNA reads TGTGCCATCAGTGCGGTCACGGGCCCTGGCTACACCTTC.

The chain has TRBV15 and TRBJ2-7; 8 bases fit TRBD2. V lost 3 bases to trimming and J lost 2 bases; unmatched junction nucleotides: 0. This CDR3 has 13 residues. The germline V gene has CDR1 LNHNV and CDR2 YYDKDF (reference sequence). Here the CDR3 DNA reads TGTGCCACCAGCAGGGGACTAGCCTACGAGCAGTACTTC. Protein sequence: CATSRGLAYEQYF.

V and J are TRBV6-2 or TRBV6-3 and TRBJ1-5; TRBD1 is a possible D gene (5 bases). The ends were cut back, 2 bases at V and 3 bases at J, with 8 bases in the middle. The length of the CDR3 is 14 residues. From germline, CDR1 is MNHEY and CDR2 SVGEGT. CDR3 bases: TGTGCCAGCAGTTACCGGGGGAACAATCAGCCCCAGCATTTT. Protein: CASSYRGNNQPQHF.

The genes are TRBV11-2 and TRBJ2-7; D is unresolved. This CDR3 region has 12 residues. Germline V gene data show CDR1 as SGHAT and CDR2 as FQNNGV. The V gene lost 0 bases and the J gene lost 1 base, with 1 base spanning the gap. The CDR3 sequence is CASSLESYEQYF. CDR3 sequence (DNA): TGTGCCAGCAGCTTAGAATCCTACGAGCAGTACTTC.

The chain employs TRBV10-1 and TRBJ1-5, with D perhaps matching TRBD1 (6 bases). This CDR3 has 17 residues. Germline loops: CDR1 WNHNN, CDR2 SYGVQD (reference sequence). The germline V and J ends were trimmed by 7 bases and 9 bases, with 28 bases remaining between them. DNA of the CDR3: TGCGCCAGCATTAGACAGGAGACCTCTTATACCCGGTGGCCCCAGCATTTT. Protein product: CASIRQETSYTRWPQHF.

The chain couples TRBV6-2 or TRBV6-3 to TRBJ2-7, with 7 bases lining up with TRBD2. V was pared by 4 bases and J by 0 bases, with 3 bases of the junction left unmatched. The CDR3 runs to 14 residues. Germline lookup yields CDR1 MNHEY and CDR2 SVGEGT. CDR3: CASSFRGGSYEQYF. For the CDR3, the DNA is TGTGCCAGCAGTTTCCGCGGGGGCTCCTACGAGCAGTACTTC.

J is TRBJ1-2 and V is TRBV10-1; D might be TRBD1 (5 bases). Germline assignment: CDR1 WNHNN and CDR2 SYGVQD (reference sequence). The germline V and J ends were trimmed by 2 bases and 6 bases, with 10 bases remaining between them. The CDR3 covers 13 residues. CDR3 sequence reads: CASSENEQDGYTF. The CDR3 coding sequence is TGCGCCAGCAGTGAGAACGAACAGGATGGCTACACCTTC.

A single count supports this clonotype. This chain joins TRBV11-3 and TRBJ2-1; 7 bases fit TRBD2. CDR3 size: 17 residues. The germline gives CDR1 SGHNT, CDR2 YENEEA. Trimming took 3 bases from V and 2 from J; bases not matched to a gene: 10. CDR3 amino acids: CASSFGLAGAAYNEQFF. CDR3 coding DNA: TGTGCCAGCAGCTTCGGCCTTGCGGGAGCAGCCTACAATGAGCAGTTCTTC.

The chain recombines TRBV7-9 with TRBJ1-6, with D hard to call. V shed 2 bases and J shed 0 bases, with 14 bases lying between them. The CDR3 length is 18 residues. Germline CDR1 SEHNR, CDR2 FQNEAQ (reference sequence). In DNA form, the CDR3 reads TGTGCCAGCAGCTTAAACCTGGACGGAAGCTCCTATAATTCACCCCTCCACTTT. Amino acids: CASSLNLDGSSYNSPLHF.

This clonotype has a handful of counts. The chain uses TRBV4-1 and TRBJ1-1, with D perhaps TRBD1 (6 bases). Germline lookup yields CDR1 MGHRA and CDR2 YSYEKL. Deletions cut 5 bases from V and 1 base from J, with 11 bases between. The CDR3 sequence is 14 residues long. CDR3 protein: CASSTNRENTEAFF. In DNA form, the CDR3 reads TGCGCCAGCAGCACGAACAGGGAGAACACTGAAGCTTTCTTT.